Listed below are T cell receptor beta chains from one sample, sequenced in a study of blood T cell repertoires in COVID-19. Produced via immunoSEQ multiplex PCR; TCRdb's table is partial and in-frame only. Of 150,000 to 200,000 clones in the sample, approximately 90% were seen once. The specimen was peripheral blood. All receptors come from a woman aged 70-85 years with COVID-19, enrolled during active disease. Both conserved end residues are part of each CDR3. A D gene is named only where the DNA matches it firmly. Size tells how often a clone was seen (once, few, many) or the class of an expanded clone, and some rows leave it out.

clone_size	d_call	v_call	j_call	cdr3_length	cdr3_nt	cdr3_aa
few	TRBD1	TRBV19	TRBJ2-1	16	TGTGCCAGTAGTATCGCAGGGGGAAGGCAATCGGATGAGCAGTTCTTC	CASSIAGGRQSDEQFF
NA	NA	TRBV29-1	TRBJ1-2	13	TGCAGCGTTGAGGGCCAACCTGGCTATGGCTACACCTTC	CSVEGQPGYGYTF
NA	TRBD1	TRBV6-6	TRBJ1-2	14	TGTGCCAGCAGTTACAGCAGGGGGGACTATGGCTACACCTTC	CASSYSRGDYGYTF
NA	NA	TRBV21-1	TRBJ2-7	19	TGTGCCAGCAGCGCCTTCGTGACTAGCGGGGGGGCCTTAATAGGGGAGCAGTACTTC	CASSAFVTSGGALIGEQYF
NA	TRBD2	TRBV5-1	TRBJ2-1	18	TGCGCCAGCAGCTTGAACTCGGGACTAGCGGCGTACGGTGGTGAGCAGTTCTTC	CASSLNSGLAAYGGEQFF
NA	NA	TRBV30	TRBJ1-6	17	TGTGCCTGGATGTTCAACAGGGCCCATAGTGGGCCTTCACCCCTCCACTTT	CAWMFNRAHSGPSPLHF
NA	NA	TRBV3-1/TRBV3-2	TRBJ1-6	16	TGTGCCAGCAGCCCACGGCGAGAAGGGAGGAATTCACCCCTCCACTTT	CASSPRREGRNSPLHF
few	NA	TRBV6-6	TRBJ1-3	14	TGTGCCAGCAGTTCAGGGGTCTCTGGAAACACCATATATTTT	CASSSGVSGNTIYF
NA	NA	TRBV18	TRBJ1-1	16	TGTGCCAGCTCACTATCCTTAGATCGTGTTGGTACTGAAGCTTTCTTT	CASSLSLDRVGTEAFF
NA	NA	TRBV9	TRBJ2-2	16	TGTGCCAGCAGCGAGAGCCCTTGGGGGACTGGAGGGGAGCTGTTTTTT	CASSESPWGTGGELFF
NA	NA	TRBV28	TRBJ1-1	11	TGTGCCAGCAGGGGAGGGGTTGAAGCTTTCTTT	CASRGGVEAFF
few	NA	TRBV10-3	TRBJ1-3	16	TGTGCCATCAGCGATCGCGGATCAGGGAACGGAAACACCATATATTTT	CAISDRGSGNGNTIYF
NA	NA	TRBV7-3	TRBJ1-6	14	TGTGCCAGCAGTGGCGCAGGGCGAGACTCACCCCTCCACTTT	CASSGAGRDSPLHF
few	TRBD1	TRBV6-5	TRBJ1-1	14	TGTGCCAGCATTATGACAGGGTTCGACACTGAAGCTTTCTTT	CASIMTGFDTEAFF
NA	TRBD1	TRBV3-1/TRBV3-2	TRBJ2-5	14	TGTGCCAGCAGCCAAGGACAGGGATGGGAGACCCAGTACTTC	CASSQGQGWETQYF
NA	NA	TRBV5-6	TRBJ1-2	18	TGTGCCAGCAGCTTAGGGGCGCTCCCCCAACCTGCTAACTATGGCTACACCTTC	CASSLGALPQPANYGYTF
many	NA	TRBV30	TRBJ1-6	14	TGTGCCTGGAGTGCGGGACAAGATAATTCACCCCTCCACTTT	CAWSAGQDNSPLHF
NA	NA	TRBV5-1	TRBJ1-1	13	TGCGCCAGCAGTCCGGCCCCTACAGGTGAAGCTTTCTTT	CASSPAPTGEAFF
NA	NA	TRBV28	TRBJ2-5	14	TGTGCCACCCTGGAGGGGCGGAACGCGGAGACCCAGTACTTC	CATLEGRNAETQYF
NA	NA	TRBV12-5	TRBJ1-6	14	TGTGCTAGTGCGTGGGGGGGCCCTAGGTCACCCCTCCACTTT	CASAWGGPRSPLHF
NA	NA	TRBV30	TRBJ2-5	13	TGTGCCTGGAGTGTTAGCCTACGGGAGACCCAGTACTTC	CAWSVSLRETQYF
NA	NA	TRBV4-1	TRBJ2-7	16	TGCGCCAGCAGCCAACCGGCGGGGGCTAGAGGTTGGGAGCAGTACTTC	CASSQPAGARGWEQYF
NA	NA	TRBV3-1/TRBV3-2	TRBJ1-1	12	TGTGCCAGCAGCCAACGGACAGCTGAAGCTTTCTTT	CASSQRTAEAFF
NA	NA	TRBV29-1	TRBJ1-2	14	TGCAGCGTCCAAGACGGACAAACCCACTATGGCTACACCTTC	CSVQDGQTHYGYTF
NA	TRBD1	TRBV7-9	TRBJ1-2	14	TGTGCCAGCAGCCTAAGGACAGGACCCTATGGCTACACCTTC	CASSLRTGPYGYTF
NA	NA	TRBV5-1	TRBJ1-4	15	TGCGCCAGCAGCGCCGGGACACCAACTAATGAAAAACTGTTTTTT	CASSAGTPTNEKLFF
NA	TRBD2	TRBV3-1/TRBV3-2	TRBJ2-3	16	TGTGCCAGCAGCCAAGACAAGCGGGGGTACACAGATACGCAGTATTTT	CASSQDKRGYTDTQYF
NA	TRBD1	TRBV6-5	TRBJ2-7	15	TGTGCCAGCATCCCCAGGGGGTCCGGACCCCACGAGCAGTACTTC	CASIPRGSGPHEQYF
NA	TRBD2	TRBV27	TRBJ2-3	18	TGTGCCAGCAGGCGATGGACTAGCGGGGGGGCTAGCACAGATACGCAGTATTTT	CASRRWTSGGASTDTQYF
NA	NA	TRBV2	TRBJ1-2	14	TGTGCCAGCAGTCGAGTACAGGGTACCTATGGCTACACCTTC	CASSRVQGTYGYTF
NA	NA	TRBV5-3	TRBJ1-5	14	TGTGCCAGAAGCGCTAGTCTGAGGGCTCAGCCCCAGCATTTT	CARSASLRAQPQHF
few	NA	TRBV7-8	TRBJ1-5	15	TGTGCCAGCAGCGTGGACAGCTATAGCAATCAGCCCCAGCATTTT	CASSVDSYSNQPQHF
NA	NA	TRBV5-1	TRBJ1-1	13	TGCGCCAGCAGCTTGACACCCTCTAGAGAAGCTTTCTTT	CASSLTPSREAFF
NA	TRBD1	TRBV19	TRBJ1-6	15	TGTGCCAGTAGTACAGCAGGGGGCCGTAATTCACCCCTCCACTTT	CASSTAGGRNSPLHF
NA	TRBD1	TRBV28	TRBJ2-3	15	TGTGCCAGCAGCCCACGGGGACAGGCCACAGATACGCAGTATTTT	CASSPRGQATDTQYF
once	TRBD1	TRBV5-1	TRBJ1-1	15	TGCGCCAGCAGCTTGGAGGCAGGGGGGAACACTGAAGCTTTCTTT	CASSLEAGGNTEAFF
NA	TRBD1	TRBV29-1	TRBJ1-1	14	TGCAGCGTTGAAGGGCGACAGGGCGGAACTGAAGCTTTCTTT	CSVEGRQGGTEAFF
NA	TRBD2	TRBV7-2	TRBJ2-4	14	TGTGCCAGCAGCGATCCGGGGGGGTTTAACATTCAGTACTTC	CASSDPGGFNIQYF
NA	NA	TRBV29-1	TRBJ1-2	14	TGCAGCGTTGAAGAGTCCGGGGGTTCCTATGGCTACACCTTC	CSVEESGGSYGYTF
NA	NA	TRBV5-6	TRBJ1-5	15	TGTGCCAGCAGCTTTGGACAAGATAGCAATCAGCCCCAGCATTTT	CASSFGQDSNQPQHF
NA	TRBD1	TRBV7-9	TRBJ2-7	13	TGTGCCAGCAGCCGGGGACAGGGCAGCGAGCAGTACTTC	CASSRGQGSEQYF
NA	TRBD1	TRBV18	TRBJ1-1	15	TGTGCCAGCTCACCGTTTGGACAGGGGAGTACTGAAGCTTTCTTT	CASSPFGQGSTEAFF
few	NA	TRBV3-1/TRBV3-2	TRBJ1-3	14	TGTGCCAGCAGCCATACACTAACTGGAAACACCATATATTTT	CASSHTLTGNTIYF
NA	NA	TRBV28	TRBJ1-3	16	TGTGCCAGCAGTTTAGTCCAGGGCTCGCGGGGAAACACCATATATTTT	CASSLVQGSRGNTIYF
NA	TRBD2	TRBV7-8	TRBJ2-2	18	TGTGCCAGCAGCTTGAGAGCTACGGGGGGGCCTTACACCGGGGAGCTGTTTTTT	CASSLRATGGPYTGELFF
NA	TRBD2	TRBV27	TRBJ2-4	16	TGTGCCAGCAGTGGGGGGGGTCTCCTAGCCAAAAACATTCAGTACTTC	CASSGGGLLAKNIQYF
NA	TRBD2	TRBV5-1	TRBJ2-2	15	TGCGCCAGCAGCTTCGGACTAGGTGGCACCGGGGAGCTGTTTTTT	CASSFGLGGTGELFF
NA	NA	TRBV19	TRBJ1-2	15	TGTGCCAGTATTCCTCGGGGAGGGCTGAACTATGGCTACACCTTC	CASIPRGGLNYGYTF
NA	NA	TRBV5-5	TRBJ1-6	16	TGTGCCAGCAGCTTGAAGGTGGACATCCATAATTCACCCCTCCACTTT	CASSLKVDIHNSPLHF
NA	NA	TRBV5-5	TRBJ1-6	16	TGTGCCAGCAGCTTTACGGGAGGGGCCTATAATTCACCCCTCCACTTT	CASSFTGGAYNSPLHF
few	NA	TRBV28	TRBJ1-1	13	TGTGCCAGCACCCCTAGACCCGAATCTGAAGCTTTCTTT	CASTPRPESEAFF
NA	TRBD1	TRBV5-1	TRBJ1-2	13	TGCGCCAGCAGCGGCCAGGGGGCCTATGGCTACACCTTC	CASSGQGAYGYTF
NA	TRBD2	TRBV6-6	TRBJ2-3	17	TGTGCCAGCAGTCCGGGACTAGCGGGGTTTTACACAGATACGCAGTATTTT	CASSPGLAGFYTDTQYF
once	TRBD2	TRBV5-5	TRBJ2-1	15	TGTGCCAGCAGTTCCGGGACTAGCGGTTACAATGAGCAGTTCTTC	CASSSGTSGYNEQFF
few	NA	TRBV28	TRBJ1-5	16	TGTGCCAGCATATATGGTGGAGGGTCCCAACATCAGCCCCAGCATTTT	CASIYGGGSQHQPQHF
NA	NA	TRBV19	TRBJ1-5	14	TGTGCCAGTCTCGAGGTTGGCTGGGATCAGCCCCAGCATTTT	CASLEVGWDQPQHF